Listed below are T cell receptor beta chains from one sample, sequenced in a study of blood T cell repertoires in COVID-19. TCRdb keeps only in-frame clones here, not all; method: immunoSEQ multiplex PCR. Here the sample spans roughly 180,000 clones, roughly 85% being singletons. Sequencing was performed on PBMCs or T cells enriched from blood (not recorded which). All receptors derive from a woman aged 45 to 65 who had recovered from COVID-19. Both conserved end residues are part of each CDR3. The order of the fields is CDR3 protein, CDR3 DNA, V gene, CDR3 length, D gene, clone size, J gene. The D gene is left open where the match is weak. The listing skips clone size in some rows; elsewhere it reads once, few, many or a size class.

cdr3_aa: CASSQTSGVYNEQFF
cdr3_nt: TGTGCCAGCAGCCAAACTAGCGGGGTATACAATGAGCAGTTCTTC
v_call: TRBV3-1/TRBV3-2
cdr3_length: 15
d_call: TRBD2
clone_size: -
j_call: TRBJ2-1

cdr3_aa: CASSPSTGLTPKNTEAFF
cdr3_nt: TGTGCCAGCAGCCCTTCGACAGGGTTGACTCCTAAGAACACTGAAGCTTTCTTT
v_call: TRBV7-9
cdr3_length: 18
d_call: TRBD1
clone_size: -
j_call: TRBJ1-1

cdr3_aa: CAHQRRKAYNEQFF
cdr3_nt: TGTGCCCACCAAAGGAGGAAAGCCTACAATGAGCAGTTCTTC
v_call: TRBV28
cdr3_length: 14
d_call: -
clone_size: -
j_call: TRBJ2-1

cdr3_aa: CASSQKVDGANYGYTF
cdr3_nt: TGCGCCAGCAGCCAAAAGGTGGACGGGGCTAACTATGGCTACACCTTC
v_call: TRBV4-1
cdr3_length: 16
d_call: -
clone_size: -
j_call: TRBJ1-2

cdr3_aa: CASAPGQGEAFF
cdr3_nt: TGTGCCAGCGCCCCGGGTCAGGGGGAAGCTTTCTTT
v_call: TRBV19
cdr3_length: 12
d_call: -
clone_size: -
j_call: TRBJ1-1

cdr3_aa: CASSQAQGDLRSPLHF
cdr3_nt: TGCGCCAGCAGCCAAGCTCAGGGGGATTTGCGATCACCCCTCCACTTT
v_call: TRBV4-1
cdr3_length: 16
d_call: TRBD1
clone_size: -
j_call: TRBJ1-6

cdr3_aa: CASSPRTSGSNEQFF
cdr3_nt: TGTGCCAGCAGCCCCCGGACTAGCGGGAGCAATGAGCAGTTCTTC
v_call: TRBV5-4
cdr3_length: 15
d_call: TRBD2
clone_size: -
j_call: TRBJ2-1

cdr3_aa: CASSTLARSSSQYNEQFF
cdr3_nt: TGTGCCAGCAGTACCCTCGCCCGTTCTAGCAGCCAATACAATGAGCAGTTCTTC
v_call: TRBV2
cdr3_length: 18
d_call: -
clone_size: -
j_call: TRBJ2-1

cdr3_aa: CASSLNLLKKETQYF
cdr3_nt: TGCGCCAGCAGCTTGAACCTACTCAAAAAAGAGACCCAGTACTTC
v_call: TRBV5-1
cdr3_length: 15
d_call: -
clone_size: -
j_call: TRBJ2-5

cdr3_aa: CASSQVGGANTGELFF
cdr3_nt: TGTGCCAGCAGCCAAGTCGGGGGGGCGAACACCGGGGAGCTGTTTTTT
v_call: TRBV3-1/TRBV3-2
cdr3_length: 16
d_call: TRBD2
clone_size: -
j_call: TRBJ2-2

cdr3_aa: CASTPTGAGNTIYF
cdr3_nt: TGCGCCAGCACTCCCACAGGGGCTGGAAACACCATATATTTT
v_call: TRBV4-1
cdr3_length: 14
d_call: TRBD1
clone_size: -
j_call: TRBJ1-3

cdr3_aa: CASSPGGVAGDHEQFF
cdr3_nt: TGTGCCAGCAGCCCGGGGGGGGTAGCGGGAGACCATGAGCAGTTCTTC
v_call: TRBV5-4
cdr3_length: 16
d_call: TRBD2
clone_size: -
j_call: TRBJ2-1

cdr3_aa: CASSQAGSYTEAFF
cdr3_nt: TGTGCCAGCAGCCAAGCGGGGTCCTACACTGAAGCTTTCTTT
v_call: TRBV3-1/TRBV3-2
cdr3_length: 14
d_call: -
clone_size: -
j_call: TRBJ1-1

cdr3_aa: CASIDRGGNEKLFF
cdr3_nt: TGTGCCAGCATTGACAGGGGCGGAAATGAAAAACTGTTTTTT
v_call: TRBV2
cdr3_length: 14
d_call: TRBD1
clone_size: -
j_call: TRBJ1-4

cdr3_aa: CASSSGVRETQYF
cdr3_nt: TGTGCCAGCAGCTCGGGAGTCCGAGAGACCCAGTACTTC
v_call: TRBV7-9
cdr3_length: 13
d_call: -
clone_size: -
j_call: TRBJ2-5

cdr3_aa: CASSPQTFNEKLFF
cdr3_nt: TGTGCCAGCAGCCCCCAAACATTTAATGAAAAACTGTTTTTT
v_call: TRBV3-1/TRBV3-2
cdr3_length: 14
d_call: -
clone_size: -
j_call: TRBJ1-4

cdr3_aa: CASSLATTGGWQPQHF
cdr3_nt: TGTGCCAGCAGCTTAGCGACGACAGGGGGCTGGCAGCCCCAGCATTTT
v_call: TRBV7-2
cdr3_length: 16
d_call: TRBD1
clone_size: -
j_call: TRBJ1-5

cdr3_aa: CASSSSGGAGELFF
cdr3_nt: TGCGCCAGCAGCTCTAGCGGGGGGGCCGGGGAGCTGTTTTTT
v_call: TRBV5-1
cdr3_length: 14
d_call: TRBD2
clone_size: -
j_call: TRBJ2-2

cdr3_aa: CATSSGSDTGELFF
cdr3_nt: TGTGCCACCAGTTCGGGGAGCGACACCGGGGAGCTGTTTTTT
v_call: TRBV24-1
cdr3_length: 14
d_call: -
clone_size: -
j_call: TRBJ2-2

cdr3_aa: CASSPGGNNEKLFF
cdr3_nt: TGTGCCAGCAGTCCCGGAGGAAATAATGAAAAACTGTTTTTT
v_call: TRBV6-6
cdr3_length: 14
d_call: -
clone_size: once
j_call: TRBJ1-4

cdr3_aa: CAWTRTGANYGYTF
cdr3_nt: TGTGCCTGGACCCGGACAGGCGCTAACTATGGCTACACCTTC
v_call: TRBV30
cdr3_length: 14
d_call: TRBD1
clone_size: -
j_call: TRBJ1-2

cdr3_aa: CASSQVRRGGTDTQYF
cdr3_nt: TGTGCCAGCAGCCAAGTCAGGCGGGGGGGCACAGATACGCAGTATTTT
v_call: TRBV14
cdr3_length: 16
d_call: TRBD2
clone_size: -
j_call: TRBJ2-3

cdr3_aa: CACSSGSGTDTQYF
cdr3_nt: TGTGCCTGTAGCAGCGGGAGTGGCACAGATACGCAGTATTTT
v_call: TRBV30
cdr3_length: 14
d_call: TRBD2
clone_size: once
j_call: TRBJ2-3

cdr3_aa: CASKWREGQPQHF
cdr3_nt: TGTGCCAGCAAATGGAGGGAAGGCCAGCCCCAGCATTTT
v_call: TRBV2
cdr3_length: 13
d_call: -
clone_size: -
j_call: TRBJ1-5

cdr3_aa: CASTSAGESTDTQYF
cdr3_nt: TGTGCCAGCACCTCAGCGGGGGAAAGCACAGATACGCAGTATTTT
v_call: TRBV28
cdr3_length: 15
d_call: TRBD2
clone_size: -
j_call: TRBJ2-3

cdr3_aa: CASSQSTDTQYF
cdr3_nt: TGCGCCAGCAGCCAAAGCACAGATACGCAGTATTTT
v_call: TRBV5-1
cdr3_length: 12
d_call: -
clone_size: -
j_call: TRBJ2-3

cdr3_aa: CASSGPGLASVETQYF
cdr3_nt: TGTGCCAGCAGCGGTCCCGGACTAGCATCAGTAGAGACCCAGTACTTC
v_call: TRBV11-1
cdr3_length: 16
d_call: TRBD2
clone_size: -
j_call: TRBJ2-5

cdr3_aa: CASSLGGRSYNSPLHF
cdr3_nt: TGTGCCAGCAGCTTGGGAGGGAGGTCCTATAATTCACCCCTCCACTTT
v_call: TRBV5-4
cdr3_length: 16
d_call: -
clone_size: -
j_call: TRBJ1-6

cdr3_aa: CASSQDRQGIATYGYTF
cdr3_nt: TGTGCCAGCAGCCAAGATCGGCAGGGGATTGCTACTTATGGCTACACCTTC
v_call: TRBV3-1/TRBV3-2
cdr3_length: 17
d_call: -
clone_size: -
j_call: TRBJ1-2

cdr3_aa: CASTERGSTEAFF
cdr3_nt: TGTGCCAGCACCGAACGGGGTAGCACTGAAGCTTTCTTT
v_call: TRBV7-9
cdr3_length: 13
d_call: -
clone_size: -
j_call: TRBJ1-1

cdr3_aa: CASSEQPNQPQHF
cdr3_nt: TGTGCCAGCAGCGAACAGCCAAATCAGCCCCAGCATTTT
v_call: TRBV11-2
cdr3_length: 13
d_call: -
clone_size: -
j_call: TRBJ1-5

cdr3_aa: CASSPGTSGRASTDTQYF
cdr3_nt: TGTGCCAGCAGCCCCGGGACTAGCGGGAGGGCTAGCACAGATACGCAGTATTTT
v_call: TRBV5-4
cdr3_length: 18
d_call: TRBD2
clone_size: -
j_call: TRBJ2-3